Shown below are 5 T cell receptor beta chains from a single sample sequenced in a study of blood T cell repertoires in COVID-19. Measured with immunoSEQ multiplex PCR; TCRdb has only the in-frame clones, and not every one. The sample comprises 140,000 to 150,000 clones, more than 65% of which are singletons, and about 10% rests with the top ten. Sequenced sample: peripheral blood. The receptors here all came from a man in his 60s with active or convalescent COVID-19.

The genes are TRBV30 and TRBJ1-5, with 7 positions matching TRBD1. V lost 3 bases and J lost 3; bases outside the gene matches: 2. The CDR3 length is 13 residues. In germline, CDR1 is GTSNPN, CDR2 SVGIG (reference sequence). The CDR3 DNA is TGTGCCTGGAGGGGGACAGCCAATCAGCCCCAGCATTTT. Encoded protein: CAWRGTANQPQHF.

V usage is TRBV9 and J usage is TRBJ2-1, with D possibly TRBD2 on 5 matching bases. The CDR3 has 15 residues. V lost 4 bases and J 2 bases, leaving 13 bases between the germline ends. The V gene's germline CDR1 is SGDLS and CDR2 YYNGEE. The DNA for the CDR3 is TGTGCCAGCAGCCCGCCGCCCGGGACCTACAATGAGCAGTTCTTC. This translates into CASSPPPGTYNEQFF. Variable domain in full (rest from reference TRBV9 and TRBJ2-1): DSGVTQTPKHLITATGQRVTLRCSPRSGDLSVYWYQQSLDQGLQFLIQYYNGEERAKGNILERFSAQQFPDLHSELNLSSLELGDSALYFCASSPPPGTYNEQFFGPGTRLTVL.

The chain recombines TRBV5-6 with TRBJ2-1; TRBD1 might be the D (5 bases). The V end lost 2 bases, the J end lost 10 bases, and 13 bases lay between the germline ends. This CDR3 is built from 13 residues. CDR1 and CDR2 (germline): SGHDT, YYEEEE. The CDR3 region is CASSFPGLYEQFF. The CDR3 DNA is TGTGCCAGCAGCTTCCCAGGGCTGTACGAGCAGTTCTTC.

The chain joins TRBV19 to TRBJ2-1; TRBD2 is a possible D gene (5 bases). Trimming cost V 7 bases and J 0 bases, with 13 bases left between them. The length of the CDR3 is 15 residues. Per the germline V gene, CDR1 is LNHDA and CDR2 is SQIVND (reference sequence). Written as DNA, the CDR3 is TGTGCCAGTAAAGGCGGGTCCAGCTCCTACAATGAGCAGTTCTTC. This translates into CASKGGSSSYNEQFF.

The chain is built from TRBV4-3 and TRBJ2-7; 11 positions agree with TRBD1. The CDR3 has 15 amino acids. Trimming cost V 4 bases and J 1 base; bases outside gene matches: 3. CDR1 and CDR2 from the germline V gene are LGHNA and YSLEER. This CDR3 reads CASSPWDRGSYEQYF. The CDR3 nucleotides read TGCGCCAGCAGCCCGTGGGACAGGGGGTCCTACGAGCAGTACTTC.